These 32 T cell receptor beta chains share one sample of origin, sequenced in a study of blood T cell repertoires in COVID-19. The method was immunoSEQ multiplex PCR; TCRdb's version includes in-frame clones alone and lacks a portion of them. The sample contains more than 250,000 clones, around 88% of which appear only once. Sequencing was carried out using PBMCs or T cells enriched from blood (not recorded which). Receptor source: a woman between 35 and 50 years old who had recovered from COVID-19.

The gene calls are TRBV6-5 and TRBJ2-7, with TRBD1 matching 8 bases. Germline V lookup: CDR1 MNHEY, CDR2 SVGAGI. The ends lost 6 bases at V and 2 bases at J; junction bases unmatched: 6. This CDR3 contains 14 residues. The CDR3 bases are TGTGCCAGCAGCAACAGGGGGTTTCCCTACGAGCAGTACTTC. Translated, it gives CASSNRGFPYEQYF.

The rearrangement uses TRBV11-2 and TRBJ1-1; D not resolved. Between the trimmed V and J ends, which lost 4 bases and 8 bases, there was a span of 11 bases. The CDR3 is 12 residues long. CDR1 SGHAT and CDR2 FQNNGV come from the germline V gene. DNA of the CDR3: TGTGCCAGCAGCTCGTCGGTGCGCGAAGCTTTCTTT. Protein product: CASSSSVREAFF. Drawing the rest from reference TRBV11-2 and TRBJ1-1, the complete variable domain is EAGVAQSPRYKIIEKRQSVAFWCNPISGHATLYWYQQILGQGPKLLIQFQNNGVVDDSQLPKDRFSAERLKGVDSTLKIQPAKLEDSAVYLCASSSSVREAFFGQGTRLTVV.

The J gene is TRBJ1-5, the V gene TRBV5-8, with 8 bases lining up with TRBD1. Germline-derived CDR1 and CDR2 are SGHTS and YDEGEE. This CDR3 has 15 amino acids. V shed 4 bases, J shed 5 bases, and the junction held 8 bases outside the gene matches. CDR3 sequence (DNA): TGTGCCAGCAGCGACCCTCGACAGGGGTATCAGCCCCAGCATTTT. Translation: CASSDPRQGYQPQHF.

The rearrangement uses TRBV10-1 and TRBJ2-7; the D gene is possibly TRBD2 (6 bases). CDR1 is WNHNN, CDR2 SYGVQD, per germline (reference sequence). CDR3 size: 14 residues. Trimming shortened V by 2 bases and J by 5 bases, and 13 bases separated the two germline ends. CDR3 residues: CASSEGGTPHEQYF. The CDR3 nucleotides read TGCGCCAGCAGTGAGGGAGGGACTCCTCACGAGCAGTACTTC.

This clone has a single count. The chain combines TRBV4-2 with TRBJ2-1; 8 bases line up with TRBD2. This CDR3 is 16 amino acids long. From germline, CDR1 is LGHNA and CDR2 YNFKEQ. The J segment lost 6 bases and the V segment lost 0 bases, leaving 7 bases of the junction unmatched. CDR3 DNA: TGTGCCAGCAGCCAAGATCTGACGGGAGGGCCCAATGAGCAGTTCTTC. This sequence encodes CASSQDLTGGPNEQFF.

The V and J genes are TRBV28 and TRBJ1-2; D unclear. CDR3 length: 13 amino acids. V gave up 7 bases and J gave up 3 bases, with 12 bases separating them. Per germline, CDR1 MDHEN and CDR2 SYDVKM. CDR3 sequence reads: CASTGGVDYGYTF. CDR3 DNA: TGTGCCAGCACGGGAGGTGTTGACTATGGCTACACCTTC.

This sequence joins TRBV28 and TRBJ1-5; D perhaps matches TRBD1 (5 bases). Germline V lookup: CDR1 MDHEN, CDR2 SYDVKM. The CDR3 spans 14 residues. The germline V and J ends were trimmed by 3 bases and 7 bases, with 13 bases remaining between them. This CDR3 is CASSFGGEGQPQHF. The CDR3 DNA reads TGTGCCAGCAGTTTTGGAGGGGAAGGGCAGCCCCAGCATTTT.

The V and J genes are TRBV7-2 and TRBJ1-6; TRBD1 might be the D (5 bases). The CDR3 sequence is 15 residues long. The V end lost 5 bases, the J end lost 1 base, and 9 bases lay between the germline ends. From germline, CDR1 is SGHTA and CDR2 FQGNSA. The CDR3 DNA is TGTGCCAGCAGCCCAAGACAGTCCTATAATTCACCCCTCCACTTT. Its protein product is CASSPRQSYNSPLHF.

This chain connects TRBV19 to TRBJ1-2; a weak D match, TRBD1 (5 bases). The length of the CDR3 is 12 residues. CDR1 and CDR2 from the germline V gene are LNHDA and SQIVND (reference sequence). The V end was cut by 7 bases, the J end by 7 bases, with 13 bases between. The CDR3 region is CASKHQGTGYTF. The DNA for the CDR3 is TGTGCCAGTAAACATCAGGGAACTGGCTACACCTTC. The full variable domain, completed using reference TRBV19 and TRBJ1-2, is DGGITQSPKYLFRKEGQNVTLSCEQNLNHDAMYWYRQDPGQGLRLIYYSQIVNDFQKGDIAEGYSVSREKKESFPLTVTSAQKNPTAFYLCASKHQGTGYTFGSGTRLTVV.

This sequence joins TRBV5-6 and TRBJ2-7, with 8 bases that match TRBD2. The CDR3 consists of 14 residues. Germline-derived CDR1 and CDR2 are SGHDT and YYEEEE. The junction had 6 bases not matched to a gene; V was cut back by 2 bases and J by 5 bases. The CDR3 spells CASSFGTRSHEQYF. The DNA of the CDR3 is TGTGCCAGCAGCTTCGGGACTAGATCCCACGAGCAGTACTTC.

J is TRBJ1-6 and V is TRBV7-2; no clear D gene. Germline loops: CDR1 SGHTA, CDR2 FQGNSA. V lost 7 bases to trimming and J lost 7 bases, with 17 bases between them. The CDR3 extends over 15 amino acids. CDR3 sequence reads: CASTPRSRGNSPLHF. In nucleotides, the CDR3 is TGTGCCAGCACCCCCCGTTCGAGAGGAAATTCACCCCTCCACTTT.

The CDR3 protein is CASSLGGTTNTGELFF. CDR3 nucleotide sequence: TGCGCCAGCAGCTTGGGAGGGACTACAAACACCGGGGAGCTGTTTTTT. The chain is built from TRBV5-1 and TRBJ2-2; 7 bases fit TRBD2. The CDR3 totals 16 residues. The trim removed 0 bases at V and 2 bases at J, leaving 4 bases unmatched. Germline CDR1 SGHRS, CDR2 YFSETQ. The complete variable domain, with remaining parts taken from reference TRBV5-1 and TRBJ2-2, reads KAGVTQTPRYLIKTRGQQVTLSCSPISGHRSVSWYQQTPGQGLQFLFEYFSETQRNKGNFPGRFSGRQFSNSRSEMNVSTLELGDSALYLCASSLGGTTNTGELFFGEGSRLTVL.

CDR3 sequence (DNA): TGCAGTGCTAGTGGACACAAGAACACTGAAGCTTTCTTT. Translated: CSASGHKNTEAFF. The V and J genes are TRBV20-1 and TRBJ1-1; TRBD1 is a possible D gene (5 bases). This CDR3 has 13 amino acids. The germline CDR1 and CDR2 sequences are DFQATT and SNEGSKA (reference sequence). V lost 3 bases to trimming and J lost 1 base, with 9 bases between them.

The V call is TRBV7-2, the J call TRBJ1-4; D not resolved. Trimming left V 1 base short and J 8 bases short, with 11 bases between. The germline gives CDR1 SGHTA, CDR2 FQGNSA. The CDR3 covers 14 residues. CDR3 region: CASSLGGSWEKLFF. The DNA of the CDR3 is TGTGCCAGCAGCTTAGGTGGCTCGTGGGAAAAACTGTTTTTT.

The rearrangement joins TRBV27 to TRBJ2-1; tentative D call: TRBD2 (5 bases). The CDR3 loop spans 13 amino acids. V was shortened by 3 bases and J by 9 bases, with 12 bases between the two germline ends. Germline V gene lookup returns CDR1 MNHEY and CDR2 SMNVEV (reference sequence). The CDR3, as DNA: TGTGCCAGCAGTTTTAATGAGGGTGGTGAGCAGTTCTTC. Encoded protein: CASSFNEGGEQFF.

The J gene is TRBJ2-7, the V gene TRBV6-2 or TRBV6-3; D not certain. Germline-derived CDR1 and CDR2 are MNHEY and SVGEGT. V shed 3 bases and J shed 1 base, with 16 bases lying between them. The length of the CDR3 is 16 residues. CDR3 nucleotides: TGTGCCAGCAGTTATTTGGTGGCAGGCCAGTCCTACGAGCAGTACTTC. Translating it yields CASSYLVAGQSYEQYF.

This clone was picked up a small number of times. This rearrangement joins TRBV7-6 to TRBJ2-2; 10 bases match TRBD2. The trim removed 1 base at V and 8 bases at J, leaving 16 bases unmatched. This CDR3 is built from 19 residues. Germline CDR1 reads SGHVS; CDR2 reads FNYEAQ. CDR3 sequence reads: CASSLVSSALAGAQGELFF. CDR3 bases: TGTGCCAGCAGCTTAGTCAGCTCCGCTCTAGCGGGAGCCCAAGGGGAGCTGTTTTTT.

The chain is built from TRBV4-1 and TRBJ1-5; 10 bases align to TRBD1. Germline V gene lookup returns CDR1 MGHRA and CDR2 YSYEKL. This CDR3 contains 16 residues. With 1 base clipped from V and 2 bases from J, the junction kept 2 bases outside the gene matches. The CDR3 nucleotides read TGCGCCAGCAGCCAAGGGACAGGGGGTGGCAATCAGCCCCAGCATTTT. Protein product: CASSQGTGGGNQPQHF.

The chain combines TRBV5-1 with TRBJ2-1; perhaps TRBD2 as D (5 bases). CDR3 length: 13 residues. CDR1 is SGHRS, CDR2 YFSETQ, per germline. With 3 bases removed from V and 10 bases from J, the gap between germline ends came to 14 bases. In nucleotides, the CDR3 is TGCGCCAGCAGCTCTCGGGAATCTGGAGAGCAGTTCTTC. This gives the protein CASSSRESGEQFF.

The chain joins TRBV24-1 to TRBJ2-1, with a tentative D call TRBD2 (5 bases). The ends were cut back, 3 bases at V and 5 bases at J, with 19 bases in the middle. Per the germline V gene, CDR1 is KGHDR and CDR2 is SFDVKD. The CDR3 is 17 residues long. CDR3 region: CATSDASRARTHNEQFF. The CDR3 DNA is TGTGCCACCAGTGATGCAAGCCGGGCCAGGACTCACAATGAGCAGTTCTTC.

This clone was detected a few times. CDR3 region: CASSYQRTGELFF. The CDR3 coding sequence is TGTGCCAGCAGTTATCAGCGGACCGGGGAGCTGTTTTTT. This chain joins TRBV6-5 and TRBJ2-2; tentative D call: TRBD2 (5 bases). The CDR3 spans 13 residues. The germline CDR1 and CDR2 sequences are MNHEY and SVGAGI. V lost 3 bases to trimming and J lost 5 bases, with 7 bases between them.

The V gene is TRBV29-1, the J gene TRBJ2-7; 7 nucleotides align to TRBD1. The germline V gene encodes CDR1 SQVTM and CDR2 ANQGSEA. The ends lost 6 bases at V and 6 bases at J; junction bases unmatched: 8. The CDR3 is made up of 12 amino acids. The CDR3 region has the DNA TGCAGCGTGGCCCGGGACAGCGGCGAGCAGTACTTC. This sequence encodes CSVARDSGEQYF.

The genes are TRBV7-2 and TRBJ2-6; weak D call: TRBD1 (7 bases). The CDR3 length is 17 residues. Trimming left V 5 bases short and J 0 bases short, with 14 bases between. In germline, CDR1 is SGHTA, CDR2 FQGNSA. This CDR3 reads CASSPRGQSSGANVLTF. DNA of the CDR3: TGTGCCAGCAGCCCGCGGGGACAGAGCTCTGGGGCCAACGTCCTGACTTTC.

The gene calls are TRBV7-2 and TRBJ2-6; TRBD2 matches 10 bases. Germline V gene sequence: CDR1 SGHTA, CDR2 FQGNSA. This CDR3 is 17 amino acids long. J lost 4 bases, V lost 2 bases, and 5 bases had no gene match. The CDR3 reads CASSLLAGVAGANVLTF. DNA of the CDR3: TGTGCCAGCAGCTTACTAGCGGGAGTAGCCGGGGCCAACGTCCTGACTTTC.

DNA of the CDR3: TGCGCCAGCAGCCAAGGGGACAGCAACCTTCGAAAGACCCAGTACTTC. Translation gives CASSQGDSNLRKTQYF. The chain employs TRBV5-1 and TRBJ2-5; TRBD1 aligns across 7 bases. V shed 4 bases, J shed 6 bases, and the junction held 15 bases outside the gene matches. The CDR3 is 16 amino acids. Germline V gives CDR1 SGHRS, CDR2 YFSETQ. Based on the CDR3 plus reference TRBV5-1 and TRBJ2-5, the full variable domain is KAGVTQTPRYLIKTRGQQVTLSCSPISGHRSVSWYQQTPGQGLQFLFEYFSETQRNKGNFPGRFSGRQFSNSRSEMNVSTLELGDSALYLCASSQGDSNLRKTQYFGPGTRLLVL.

The chain has TRBV10-3 and TRBJ1-2; the D gene is possibly TRBD1 (6 bases). V lost 3 bases and J 4 bases, leaving 9 bases between the germline ends. CDR1 is ENHRY and CDR2 is SYGVKD in the germline V gene. The CDR3 loop spans 13 amino acids. CDR3 region: CAISDGRGYGYTF. Here the CDR3 DNA reads TGTGCCATCAGTGATGGCAGGGGCTATGGCTACACCTTC.

The J gene is TRBJ2-7, the V gene TRBV27, with D perhaps matching TRBD1 (5 bases). V was cut by 8 bases and J by 2 bases, with 16 bases left in between. The CDR3 length is 14 residues. Germline loops: CDR1 MNHEY, CDR2 SMNVEV (reference sequence). CDR3 sequence (DNA): TGTGCCAGCGCAGTGGGGCCCCGCGCCTACGAGCAGTACTTC. It yields the protein CASAVGPRAYEQYF.

V gene TRBV7-3 combines with J gene TRBJ2-3, with D tentatively TRBD2 (6 bases). The germline V gene has CDR1 SGHTA and CDR2 FQGTGA. The CDR3 consists of 15 residues. V lost 2 bases to trimming and J lost 6 bases, with 15 bases between them. CDR3 DNA: TGTGCCAGCAGCTTATCGACGGGAGTCGGGGATACGCAGTATTTT. Protein: CASSLSTGVGDTQYF.

V is TRBV5-1 and J is TRBJ2-1; 9 bases agree with TRBD1. Losses at the gene ends were 1 base for V and 8 bases for J; bases not matched to a gene: 4. CDR1 is SGHRS and CDR2 is YFSETQ in the germline V gene. This CDR3 contains 14 residues. The CDR3 reads CASSLMTGGDEQFF. The DNA for the CDR3 is TGCGCCAGCAGCTTGATGACAGGGGGTGATGAGCAGTTCTTC.

The chain has TRBV2 and TRBJ1-5, with 7 bases that match TRBD1. V gave up 6 bases and J gave up 3 bases; unmatched junction bases: 8. Germline-derived CDR1 and CDR2 are SNHLY and FYNNEI. The CDR3 consists of 15 residues. CDR3 in amino acids: CASREWDSTNQPQHF. CDR3 nucleotide sequence: TGTGCCAGCAGGGAATGGGACAGTACCAATCAGCCCCAGCATTTT.

The genes are TRBV19 and TRBJ2-3; possibly TRBD2 for D (5 bases). This CDR3 spans 14 amino acids. Germline assignment: CDR1 LNHDA and CDR2 SQIVND (reference sequence). The germline V and J ends were trimmed by 6 bases and 4 bases, with 14 bases remaining between them. This CDR3 reads CASSSRRKADTQYF. In nucleotides, the CDR3 is TGTGCCAGTAGCTCTCGGAGGAAGGCAGATACGCAGTATTTT.

This clone showed up just a few times. The chain carries TRBV6-2 or TRBV6-3 and TRBJ2-6, with D possibly being TRBD2 (6 bases). V shed 0 bases and J shed 3 bases, with 6 bases lying between them. There are 15 residues in the CDR3. The germline CDR1 and CDR2 sequences are MNHEY and SVGEGT. CDR3 coding DNA: TGTGCCAGCAGTTACTCGGGGGGTGGGGCCAACGTCCTGACTTTC. Its protein product is CASSYSGGGANVLTF.